The T cell receptor (beta chain) under discussion was sequenced for a study of preoperative IRX-2 immunotherapy in early breast cancer. Sequencing was performed with immunoSEQ multiplex PCR; in TCRdb, only in-frame clones are kept and a portion is missing. The sample contains about 62,000 clones, approximately 94% of which appear only once. The CDR3 runs 15 residues. With 4 bases clipped from V and 3 bases from J, the junction kept 4 bases outside the gene matches. CDR1 SGHNT and CDR2 YYREEE come from the germline V gene (reference sequence). Documented treatment: preoperative locoregional IRX-2 cytokine immunotherapy. Samples came from a phase Ib trial of preoperative locoregional IRX-2 cytokine immunotherapy.

The receptor was isolated from a human donor with breast cancer. This sample was gathered from a patient treated with IRX-2 immunotherapy. The chain employs TRBV5-4 and TRBJ2-3, with 11 bases aligning to TRBD2. The CDR3 loop reads CASSPTSGSTDTQYF. The CDR3 DNA is TGTGCCAGCAGCCCTACTAGCGGGAGTACAGATACGCAGTATTTT. Together with reference TRBV5-4 and TRBJ2-3, the CDR3 gives the full variable domain: ETGVTQSPTHLIKTRGQQVTLRCSSQSGHNTVSWYQQALGQGPQFIFQYYREEENGRGNFPPRFSGLQFPNYSSELNVNALELDDSALYLCASSPTSGSTDTQYFGPGTRLTVL.